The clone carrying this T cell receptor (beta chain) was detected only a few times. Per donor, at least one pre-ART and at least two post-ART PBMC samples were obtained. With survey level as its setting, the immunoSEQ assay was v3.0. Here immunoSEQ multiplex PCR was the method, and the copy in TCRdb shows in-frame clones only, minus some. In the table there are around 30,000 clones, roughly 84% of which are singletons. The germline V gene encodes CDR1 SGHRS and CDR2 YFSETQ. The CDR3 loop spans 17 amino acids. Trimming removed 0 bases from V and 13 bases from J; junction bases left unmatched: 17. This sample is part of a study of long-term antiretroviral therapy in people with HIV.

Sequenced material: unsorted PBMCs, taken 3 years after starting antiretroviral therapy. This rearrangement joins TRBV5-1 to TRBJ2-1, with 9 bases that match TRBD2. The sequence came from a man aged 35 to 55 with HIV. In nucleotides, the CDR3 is TGCGCCAGCAGCTTGGAAGTAGGGCGGGGGGGCCGCAACCTACAGTTCTTC. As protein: CASSLEVGRGGRNLQFF.